This TCR beta chain was captured in a study of blood T cell repertoires in COVID-19. Clones were read by immunoSEQ multiplex PCR, and TCRdb kept only the in-frame ones, dropping some. The sample yields 160,000 or so clones, about four fifths seen once. With 10 bases clipped from V and 3 bases from J, the junction kept 11 bases outside the gene matches. Germline assignment: CDR1 MDHEN and CDR2 SYDVKM. The CDR3 has 14 amino acids. This chain joins TRBV28 and TRBJ2-7; 8 bases agree with TRBD2. The sample comprised peripheral blood. This TCR was recovered from a man aged 55 to 69 with active or convalescent COVID-19. Here the CDR3 reads CATSITGGRYEQYF. CDR3 bases: TGTGCCACATCGATAACGGGGGGGCGCTACGAGCAGTACTTC.